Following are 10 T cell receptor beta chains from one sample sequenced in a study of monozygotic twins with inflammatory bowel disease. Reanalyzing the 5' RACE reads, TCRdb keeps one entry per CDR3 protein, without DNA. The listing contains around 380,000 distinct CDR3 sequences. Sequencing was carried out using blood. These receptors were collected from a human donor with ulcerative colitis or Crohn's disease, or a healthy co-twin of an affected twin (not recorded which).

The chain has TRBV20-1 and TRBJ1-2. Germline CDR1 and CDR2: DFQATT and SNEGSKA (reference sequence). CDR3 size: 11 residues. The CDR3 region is CSDRDIYGYTF.

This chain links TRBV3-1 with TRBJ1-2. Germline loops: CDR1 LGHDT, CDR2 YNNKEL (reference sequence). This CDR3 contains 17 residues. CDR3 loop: CASSPWRDGRFNYGYTF. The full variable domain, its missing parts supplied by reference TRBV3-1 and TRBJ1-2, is DTAVSQTPKYLVTQMGNDKSIKCEQNLGHDTMYWYKQDSKKFLKIMFSYNNKELIINETVPNRFSPKSPDKAHLNLHINSLELGDSAVYFCASSPWRDGRFNYGYTFGSGTRLTVV.

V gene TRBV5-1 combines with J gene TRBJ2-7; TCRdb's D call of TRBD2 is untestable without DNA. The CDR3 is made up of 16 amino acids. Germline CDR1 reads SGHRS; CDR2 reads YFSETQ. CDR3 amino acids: CASSWELAGGFYEQYF.

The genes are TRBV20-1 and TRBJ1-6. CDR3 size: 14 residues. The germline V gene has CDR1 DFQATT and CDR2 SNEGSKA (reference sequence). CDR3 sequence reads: CSARDSSYNSPLHF.

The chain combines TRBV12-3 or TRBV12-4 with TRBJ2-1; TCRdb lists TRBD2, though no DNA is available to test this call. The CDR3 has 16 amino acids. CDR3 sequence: CASSLVPPGLVDEQFF.

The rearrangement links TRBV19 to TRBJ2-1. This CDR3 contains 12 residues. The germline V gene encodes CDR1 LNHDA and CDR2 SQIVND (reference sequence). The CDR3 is CASRRDITEQFF.

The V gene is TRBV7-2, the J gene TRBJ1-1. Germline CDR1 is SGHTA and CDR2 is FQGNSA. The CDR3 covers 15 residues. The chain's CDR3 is CASSLARILNTEAFF. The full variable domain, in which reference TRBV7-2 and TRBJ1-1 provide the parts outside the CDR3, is GAGVSQSPSNKVTEKGKDVELRCDPISGHTALYWYRQSLGQGLEFLIYFQGNSAPDKSGLPSDRFSAERTGGSVSTLTIQRTQQEDSAVYLCASSLARILNTEAFFGQGTRLTVV.

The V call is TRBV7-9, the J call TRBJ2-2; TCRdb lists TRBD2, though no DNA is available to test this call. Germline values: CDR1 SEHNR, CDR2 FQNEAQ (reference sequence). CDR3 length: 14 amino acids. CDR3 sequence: CASSWAEGTGELFF. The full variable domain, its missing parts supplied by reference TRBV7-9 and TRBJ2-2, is DTGVSQNPRHKITKRGQNVTFRCDPISEHNRLYWYRQTLGQGPEFLTYFQNEAQLEKSRLLSDRFSAERPKGSFSTLEIQRTEQGDSAMYLCASSWAEGTGELFFGEGSRLTVL.

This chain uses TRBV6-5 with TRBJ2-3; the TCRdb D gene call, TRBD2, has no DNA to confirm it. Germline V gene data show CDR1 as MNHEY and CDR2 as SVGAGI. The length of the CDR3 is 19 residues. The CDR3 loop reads CASSYPGLAGGRSTDTQYF.

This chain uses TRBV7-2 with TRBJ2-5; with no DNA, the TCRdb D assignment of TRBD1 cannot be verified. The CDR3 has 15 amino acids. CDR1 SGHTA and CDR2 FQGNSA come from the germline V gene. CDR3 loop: CASSSGTFGGETQYF.